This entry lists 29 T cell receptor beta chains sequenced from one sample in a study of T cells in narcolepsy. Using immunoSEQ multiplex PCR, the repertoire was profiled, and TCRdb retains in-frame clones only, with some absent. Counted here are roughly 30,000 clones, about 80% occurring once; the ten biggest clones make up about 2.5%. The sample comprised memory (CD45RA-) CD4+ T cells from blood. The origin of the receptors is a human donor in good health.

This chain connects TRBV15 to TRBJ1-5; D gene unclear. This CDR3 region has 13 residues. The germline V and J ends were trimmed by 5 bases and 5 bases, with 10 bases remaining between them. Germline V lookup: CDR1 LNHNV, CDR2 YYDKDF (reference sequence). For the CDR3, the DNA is TGTGCCACCAGCGATCTTAACTATCAGCCCCAGCATTTT. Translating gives CATSDLNYQPQHF.

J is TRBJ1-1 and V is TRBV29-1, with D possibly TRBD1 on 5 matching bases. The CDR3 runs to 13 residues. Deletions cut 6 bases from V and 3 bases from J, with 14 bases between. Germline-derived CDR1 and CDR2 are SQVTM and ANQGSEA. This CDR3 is CSVEGIADTEAFF. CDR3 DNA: TGCAGCGTAGAGGGGATCGCTGACACTGAAGCTTTCTTT.

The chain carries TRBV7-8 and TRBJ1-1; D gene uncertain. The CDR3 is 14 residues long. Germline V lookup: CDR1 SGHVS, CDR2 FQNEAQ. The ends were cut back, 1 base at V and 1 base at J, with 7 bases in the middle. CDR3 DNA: TGTGCCAGCAGCTTAGTCGCGGGGAACACTGAAGCTTTCTTT. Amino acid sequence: CASSLVAGNTEAFF.

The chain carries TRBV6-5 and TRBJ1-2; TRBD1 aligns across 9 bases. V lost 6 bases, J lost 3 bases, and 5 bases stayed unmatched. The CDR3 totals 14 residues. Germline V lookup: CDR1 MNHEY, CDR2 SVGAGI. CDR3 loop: CASSRRTGDYGYTF. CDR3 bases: TGTGCCAGCAGCCGAAGGACAGGGGACTATGGCTACACCTTC.

The DNA for the CDR3 is TGTGCCAGCAGTTTAAGGGCAGGGAGTACAGATACGCAGTATTTT. Its protein product is CASSLRAGSTDTQYF. V and J are TRBV27 and TRBJ2-3; D may match TRBD1 or TRBD2 (5 bases each). The CDR3 runs 15 residues. Deletions cut 2 bases from V and 3 bases from J, with 12 bases between. Germline V gene sequence: CDR1 MNHEY, CDR2 SMNVEV (reference sequence).

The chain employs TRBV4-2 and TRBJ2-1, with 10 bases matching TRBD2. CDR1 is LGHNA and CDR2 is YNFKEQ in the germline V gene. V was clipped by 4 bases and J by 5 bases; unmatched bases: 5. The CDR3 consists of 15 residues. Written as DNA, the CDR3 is TGTGCCAGCAGCCGCTTAGCGGGGGGCAACAATGAGCAGTTCTTC. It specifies CASSRLAGGNNEQFF.

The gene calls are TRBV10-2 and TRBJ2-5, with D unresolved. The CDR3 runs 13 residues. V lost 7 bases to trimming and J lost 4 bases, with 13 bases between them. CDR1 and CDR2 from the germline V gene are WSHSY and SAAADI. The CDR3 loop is CASKDPNLETQYF. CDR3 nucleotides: TGCGCCAGCAAGGACCCCAATCTAGAGACCCAGTACTTC.

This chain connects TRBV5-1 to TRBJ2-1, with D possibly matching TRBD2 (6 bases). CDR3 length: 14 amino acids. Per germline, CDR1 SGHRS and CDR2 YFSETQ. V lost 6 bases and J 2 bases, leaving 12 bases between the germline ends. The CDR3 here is CASTISGTYNEQFF. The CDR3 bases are TGCGCCAGCACCATTAGCGGAACCTACAATGAGCAGTTCTTC. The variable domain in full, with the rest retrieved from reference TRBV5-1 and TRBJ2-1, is KAGVTQTPRYLIKTRGQQVTLSCSPISGHRSVSWYQQTPGQGLQFLFEYFSETQRNKGNFPGRFSGRQFSNSRSEMNVSTLELGDSALYLCASTISGTYNEQFFGPGTRLTVL.

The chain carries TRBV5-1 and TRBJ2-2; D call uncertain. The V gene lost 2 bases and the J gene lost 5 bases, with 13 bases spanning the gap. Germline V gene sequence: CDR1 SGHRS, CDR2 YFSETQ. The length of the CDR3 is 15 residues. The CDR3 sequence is CASSFWGTLTGELFF. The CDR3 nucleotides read TGCGCCAGCAGCTTTTGGGGAACGCTGACCGGGGAGCTGTTTTTT.

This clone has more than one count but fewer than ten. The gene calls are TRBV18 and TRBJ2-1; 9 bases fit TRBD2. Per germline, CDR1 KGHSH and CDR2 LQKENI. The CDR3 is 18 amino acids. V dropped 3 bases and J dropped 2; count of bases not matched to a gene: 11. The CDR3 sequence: CASSPVFGSGSAYNEQFF. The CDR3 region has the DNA TGTGCCAGCTCACCGGTATTTGGTAGCGGGAGCGCCTACAATGAGCAGTTCTTC.

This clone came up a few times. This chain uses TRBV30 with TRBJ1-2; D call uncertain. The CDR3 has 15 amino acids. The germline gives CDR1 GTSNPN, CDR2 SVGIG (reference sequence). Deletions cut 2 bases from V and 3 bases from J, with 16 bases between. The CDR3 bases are TGTGCCTGGAGTAGACCGGGCGCTCGGGACTATGGCTACACCTTC. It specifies CAWSRPGARDYGYTF.

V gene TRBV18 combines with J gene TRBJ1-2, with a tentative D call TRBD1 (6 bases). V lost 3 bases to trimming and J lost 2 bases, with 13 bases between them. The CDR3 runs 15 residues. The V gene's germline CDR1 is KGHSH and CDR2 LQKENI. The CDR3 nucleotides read TGTGCCAGCTCACCGAACGGGGACACCAACTATGGCTACACCTTC. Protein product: CASSPNGDTNYGYTF.

The CDR3 spells CASSQARGQETQYF. The CDR3 coding sequence is TGTGCCAGCAGCCAAGCACGGGGTCAAGAGACCCAGTACTTC. This chain links TRBV2 with TRBJ2-5; D is perhaps TRBD2 (5 bases). This CDR3 has 14 residues. The germline V and J ends were trimmed by 6 bases and 2 bases, with 13 bases remaining between them. CDR1 and CDR2 (germline): SNHLY, FYNNEI.

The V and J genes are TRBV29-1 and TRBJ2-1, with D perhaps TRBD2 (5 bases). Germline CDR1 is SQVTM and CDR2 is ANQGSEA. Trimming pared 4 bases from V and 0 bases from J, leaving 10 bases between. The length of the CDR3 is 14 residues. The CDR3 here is CSVVGESSYNEQFF. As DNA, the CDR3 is TGCAGCGTTGTCGGGGAGAGCTCCTACAATGAGCAGTTCTTC.

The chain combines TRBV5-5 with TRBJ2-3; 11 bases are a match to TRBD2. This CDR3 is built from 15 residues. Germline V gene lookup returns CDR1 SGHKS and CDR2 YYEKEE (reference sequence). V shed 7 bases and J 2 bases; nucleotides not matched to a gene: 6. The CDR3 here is CASDLAGGATDTQYF. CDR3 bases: TGTGCCAGCGACTTAGCGGGAGGGGCCACAGATACGCAGTATTTT.

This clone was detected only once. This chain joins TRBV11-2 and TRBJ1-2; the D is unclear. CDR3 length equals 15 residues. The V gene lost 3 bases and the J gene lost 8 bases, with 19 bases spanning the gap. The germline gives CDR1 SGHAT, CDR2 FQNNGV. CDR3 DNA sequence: TGTGCCAGCAGCTTGGCGGGCTCCCTCCCTAGGGGCTACACCTTC. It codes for CASSLAGSLPRGYTF.

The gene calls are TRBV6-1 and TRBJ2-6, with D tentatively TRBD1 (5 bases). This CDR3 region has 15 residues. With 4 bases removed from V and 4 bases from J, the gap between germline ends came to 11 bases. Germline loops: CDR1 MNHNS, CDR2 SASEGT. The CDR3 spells CASSANRGGANVLTF. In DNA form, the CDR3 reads TGTGCCAGCAGTGCGAATAGGGGAGGGGCCAACGTCCTGACTTTC.

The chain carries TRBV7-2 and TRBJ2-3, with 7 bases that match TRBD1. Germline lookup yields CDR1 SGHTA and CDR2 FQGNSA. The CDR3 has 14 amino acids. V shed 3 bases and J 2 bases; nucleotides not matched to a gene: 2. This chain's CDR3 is CASSLGQLTDTQYF. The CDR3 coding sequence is TGTGCCAGCAGCTTGGGACAGCTCACAGATACGCAGTATTTT.

The CDR3 sequence: CASSPQWDEQGLAKNIQYF. The DNA for the CDR3 is TGCGCCAGCAGCCCCCAGTGGGACGAACAGGGACTAGCCAAAAACATTCAGTACTTC. The rearrangement joins TRBV5-1 to TRBJ2-4; D possibly uses TRBD1 or TRBD2 (6 bases each). The CDR3 extends over 19 amino acids. The V and J ends lost 4 bases and 0 bases respectively, with 23 bases between them. CDR1 is SGHRS, CDR2 YFSETQ, per germline.

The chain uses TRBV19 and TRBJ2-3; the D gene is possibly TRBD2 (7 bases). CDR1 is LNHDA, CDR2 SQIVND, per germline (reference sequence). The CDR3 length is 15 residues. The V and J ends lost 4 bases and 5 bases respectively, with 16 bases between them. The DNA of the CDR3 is TGTGCCAGTAGTACCGGTCTGGGGGGGCGAGATACGCAGTATTTT. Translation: CASSTGLGGRDTQYF.

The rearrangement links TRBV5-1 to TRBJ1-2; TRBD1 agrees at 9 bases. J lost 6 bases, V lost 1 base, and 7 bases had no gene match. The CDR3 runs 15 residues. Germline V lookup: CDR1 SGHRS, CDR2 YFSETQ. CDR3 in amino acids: CASSLRDRDENGYTF. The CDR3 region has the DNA TGCGCCAGCAGCTTGCGGGACAGGGATGAGAATGGCTACACCTTC.

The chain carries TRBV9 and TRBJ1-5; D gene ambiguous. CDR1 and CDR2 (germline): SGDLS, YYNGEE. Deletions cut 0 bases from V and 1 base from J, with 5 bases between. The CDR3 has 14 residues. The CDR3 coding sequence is TGTGCCAGCAGCGTAGGAGGCAGCAATCAGCCCCAGCATTTT. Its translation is CASSVGGSNQPQHF.

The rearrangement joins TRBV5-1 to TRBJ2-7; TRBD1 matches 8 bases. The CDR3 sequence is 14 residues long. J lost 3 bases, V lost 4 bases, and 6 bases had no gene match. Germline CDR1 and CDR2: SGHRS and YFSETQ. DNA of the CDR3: TGCGCCAGCAGCCCTTCAGGGGGCAGCTACGAGCAGTACTTC. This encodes CASSPSGGSYEQYF.

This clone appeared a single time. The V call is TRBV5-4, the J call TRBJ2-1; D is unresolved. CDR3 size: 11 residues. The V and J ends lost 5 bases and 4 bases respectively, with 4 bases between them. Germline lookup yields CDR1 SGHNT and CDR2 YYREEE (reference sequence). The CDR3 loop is CASSTYNEQFF. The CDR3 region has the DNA TGTGCCAGCAGTACGTACAATGAGCAGTTCTTC.

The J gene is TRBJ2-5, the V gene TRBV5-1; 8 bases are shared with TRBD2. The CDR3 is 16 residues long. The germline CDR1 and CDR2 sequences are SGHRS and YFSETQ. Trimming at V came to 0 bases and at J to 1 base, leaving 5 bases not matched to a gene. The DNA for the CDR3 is TGCGCCAGCAGCTTGGGCGGTCTAGCGGGCCAAGAGACCCAGTACTTC. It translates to CASSLGGLAGQETQYF.

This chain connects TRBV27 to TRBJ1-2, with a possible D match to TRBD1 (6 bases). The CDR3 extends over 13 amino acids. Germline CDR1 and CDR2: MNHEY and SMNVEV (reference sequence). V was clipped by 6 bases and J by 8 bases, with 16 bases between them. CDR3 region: CASSKGQSIGYTF. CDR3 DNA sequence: TGTGCCAGCAGCAAAGGACAGTCTATAGGCTACACCTTC.

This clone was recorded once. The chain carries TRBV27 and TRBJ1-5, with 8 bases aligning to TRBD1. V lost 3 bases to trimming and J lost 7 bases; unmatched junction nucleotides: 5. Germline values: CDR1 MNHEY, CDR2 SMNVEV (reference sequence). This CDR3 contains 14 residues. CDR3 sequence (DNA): TGTGCCAGCAGTTTCCAGGGGGCGAGCCAGCCCCAGCATTTT. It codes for CASSFQGASQPQHF.

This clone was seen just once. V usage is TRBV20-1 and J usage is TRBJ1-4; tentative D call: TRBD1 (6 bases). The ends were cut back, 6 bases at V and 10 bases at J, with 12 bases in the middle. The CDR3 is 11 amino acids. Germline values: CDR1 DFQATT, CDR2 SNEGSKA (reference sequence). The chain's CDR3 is CSAGEGGKLFF. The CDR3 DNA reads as TGCAGTGCGGGGGAAGGGGGAAAACTGTTTTTT.

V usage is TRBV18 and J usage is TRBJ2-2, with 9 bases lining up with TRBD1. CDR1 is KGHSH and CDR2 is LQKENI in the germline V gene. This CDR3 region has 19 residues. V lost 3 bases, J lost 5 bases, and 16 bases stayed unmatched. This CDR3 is CASSPRPGQGLVPTGELFF. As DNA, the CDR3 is TGTGCCAGCTCACCGAGGCCGGGACAGGGCTTAGTGCCGACCGGGGAGCTGTTTTTT.